What follows are 14 T cell receptor beta chains derived from one specimen sequenced in a study of blood T cells in healthy people across ages. Combining a sample-barcoded 5' primer with a J-beta primer mix, a second PCR ran for roughly 7 to 11 cycles. TCRdb called the 5' RACE reads again in MiXCR, with one record for every CDR3 protein. The data show about 680,000 distinct CDR3 sequences, around half seen once. Source material: blood. All receptors come from a woman aged 55-70 years in good health.

The V gene is TRBV28, the J gene TRBJ1-6, with D hard to call. CDR1 and CDR2 (germline): MDHEN, SYDVKM. The CDR3 spans 14 residues. V lost 5 bases and J 7 bases, leaving 12 bases between the germline ends. The CDR3 spells CASSLGRLNSPLHF. In DNA, the CDR3 is TGTGCCAGCAGTCTCGGACGGTTGAATTCACCCCTCCACTTT.

The chain carries TRBV6-4 and TRBJ2-3; 7 nucleotides agree with TRBD2. The ends lost 10 bases at V and 1 base at J; junction bases unmatched: 5. The CDR3 covers 13 residues. Germline values: CDR1 MRHNA, CDR2 SNTAGT. The CDR3 coding sequence is TGTGCCACGAGACTAGCCGGCACAGATACGCAGTATTTT. Its translation: CATRLAGTDTQYF.

This chain links TRBV9 with TRBJ2-1; 7 positions agree with TRBD2. This CDR3 is 15 amino acids long. Per the germline V gene, CDR1 is SGDLS and CDR2 is YYNGEE. Trimming took 0 bases from V and 7 from J; bases not matched to a gene: 7. The CDR3 loop reads CASSVGTGGGNEQFF. CDR3 nucleotide sequence: TGTGCCAGCAGCGTAGGTACGGGAGGAGGAAATGAGCAGTTCTTC.

This clonotype was recorded only once. V gene TRBV3-1 combines with J gene TRBJ2-5, with D uncertain. The germline V gene has CDR1 LGHDT and CDR2 YNNKEL (reference sequence). Trimming took 0 bases from V and 1 from J, leaving 9 bases between them. The CDR3 totals 15 residues. Here the CDR3 DNA reads TGTGCCAGCAGCCAAGATCTCAGAGCCCAAGAGACCCAGTACTTC. Amino acids: CASSQDLRAQETQYF.

The chain links TRBV14 to TRBJ2-1, with TRBD1 matching over 9 bases. V shed 1 base and J 2 bases; nucleotides not matched to a gene: 6. The CDR3 contains 17 residues. Germline V gene sequence: CDR1 SGHDN, CDR2 FVKESK. The DNA of the CDR3 is TGTGCCAGCAGCCAAGGCGTAAGGACAGGGGCCTACAATGAGCAGTTCTTC. Translated, it gives CASSQGVRTGAYNEQFF.

CDR3 sequence: CSAYTGTGGGYTF. The CDR3 nucleotides read TGCAGTGCTTACACAGGGACAGGGGGCGGCTACACCTTC. The chain links TRBV20-1 to TRBJ1-2, with TRBD1 identical over 12 bases. The CDR3 totals 13 residues. Germline-derived CDR1 and CDR2 are DFQATT and SNEGSKA (reference sequence). V lost 5 bases and J lost 8; bases outside the gene matches: 6.

The CDR3 coding sequence is TGTGCCAGCACCCTTAGGACAGGGGACACCGGGGAGCTGTTTTTT. Translation: CASTLRTGDTGELFF. This chain joins TRBV5-4 and TRBJ2-2, with 9 bases matching TRBD1. Germline V gene data show CDR1 as SGHNT and CDR2 as YYREEE (reference sequence). J gave up 3 bases and V 6 bases, and 6 bases lay outside the gene matches. The CDR3 extends over 15 amino acids.

In its sample, this clonotype was seen a few times. The V call is TRBV7-2, the J call TRBJ2-7; D may be TRBD1 or TRBD2 (5 bases each). Looked up from germline, CDR1 is SGHTA and CDR2 is FQGNSA. The CDR3 sequence is 13 residues long. V lost 4 bases, J lost 3 bases, and 10 bases lay in between. The CDR3 loop reads CASSSGPNYEQYF. CDR3 sequence (DNA): TGTGCCAGCAGCTCGGGACCGAACTACGAGCAGTACTTC.

V gene TRBV15 combines with J gene TRBJ2-1; 8 bases map to TRBD2. The V segment lost 1 base and the J segment 12 bases; nucleotides outside the gene matches: 2. Per the germline V gene, CDR1 is LNHNV and CDR2 is YYDKDF (reference sequence). This CDR3 has 12 amino acids. The CDR3 here is CATSRVGGGQFF. The CDR3 DNA follows: TGTGCCACCAGCAGAGTCGGGGGGGGGCAGTTCTTC.

In its sample, this clonotype was seen a few times. The chain is built from TRBV27 and TRBJ1-2, with unresolved D. This CDR3 spans 16 amino acids. Germline V gives CDR1 MNHEY, CDR2 SMNVEV (reference sequence). Trimming shortened V by 0 bases and J by 5 bases, and 16 bases separated the two germline ends. The CDR3 nucleotides read TGTGCCAGCAGTTTATCGGATCCGAACCTAGGGTATGGCTACACCTTC. Translation: CASSLSDPNLGYGYTF.

This clonotype was counted many times. The rearrangement uses TRBV6-5 and TRBJ2-7, with D possibly being TRBD1 or TRBD2 (5 bases each). Germline V CDR1 and CDR2: MNHEY, SVGAGI. With 6 bases removed from V and 9 bases from J, the gap between germline ends came to 24 bases. There are 15 residues in the CDR3. DNA of the CDR3: TGTGCCAGCAGCTACCCCCGGGACCTTCGCATCCGGCAGTACTTC. It codes for CASSYPRDLRIRQYF.

The rearrangement uses TRBV4-2 and TRBJ2-5; tentative D call: TRBD1 (6 bases). CDR1 is LGHNA, CDR2 YNFKEQ, per germline. The CDR3 totals 14 residues. V was shortened by 4 bases and J by 11 bases, with 20 bases between the two germline ends. The chain's CDR3 is CASSPTGLDNEQYF. For the CDR3, the DNA is TGTGCCAGCAGCCCCACAGGGCTGGACAATGAGCAGTACTTC.

V usage is TRBV7-9 and J usage is TRBJ2-1; no reliable D call. Near its end, the DNA agrees better with TRBJ2-7, so the J call may be wrong. Per germline, CDR1 SEHNR and CDR2 FQNEAQ (reference sequence). The CDR3 extends over 15 amino acids. CDR3: CASSPPARPYNEQYF. The CDR3 bases are TGTGCCAGCAGCCCCCCGGCCAGGCCCTACAATGAGCAGTACTTC.

J is TRBJ2-7 and V is TRBV20-1; 10 bases map to TRBD1. This CDR3 is 11 amino acids long. Trimming removed 6 bases from V and 8 bases from J; junction bases left unmatched: 4. CDR1 and CDR2 (germline): DFQATT, SNEGSKA (reference sequence). CDR3 in DNA: TGCAGTGCCAAGGACAGGGGGAAGCAGTACTTC. Its translation: CSAKDRGKQYF.